These 7 T cell receptor beta chains were sequenced from one sample in a study of blood T cell repertoires in COVID-19. TCRdb keeps only in-frame clones here, not all; method: immunoSEQ multiplex PCR. The data show about 300,000 clones, 65% to 85% seen once. The sample taken for sequencing was peripheral blood. The receptor source for this set is a woman aged 45-60 years with acute or convalescent COVID-19.

The J gene is TRBJ1-2, the V gene TRBV10-3; D is perhaps TRBD1 (6 bases). The germline CDR1 and CDR2 sequences are ENHRY and SYGVKD. The CDR3 is 14 amino acids. Trimming left V 4 bases short and J 2 bases short, with 11 bases between. The CDR3 DNA is TGTGCCATCAGTGGGACAGTGGCCAACTATGGCTACACCTTC. It specifies CAISGTVANYGYTF.

The rearrangement links TRBV6-2 or TRBV6-3 to TRBJ2-3; 8 nucleotides agree with TRBD2. Trimming cost V 1 base and J 2 bases; bases outside gene matches: 11. Germline CDR1 is MNHEY and CDR2 is SVGEGT. The CDR3 runs to 18 residues. The CDR3 sequence: CASSYLLAEWENTDTQYF. The DNA of the CDR3 is TGTGCCAGCAGTTACTTACTAGCGGAGTGGGAGAACACAGATACGCAGTATTTT.

The J gene is TRBJ1-2, the V gene TRBV28; D perhaps matches TRBD1 (5 bases). The germline V gene has CDR1 MDHEN and CDR2 SYDVKM. This CDR3 has 13 residues. Trimming took 5 bases from V and 3 from J, leaving 10 bases between them. The DNA for the CDR3 is TGTGCCAGCAGTCTTCAGACAGACTATGGCTACACCTTC. Its translation: CASSLQTDYGYTF.

In this sample, this clone turned up a few times. V and J are TRBV9 and TRBJ1-1; 8 bases align to TRBD1. CDR1 is SGDLS, CDR2 YYNGEE, per germline. V trimming: 4 bases; J trimming: 3 bases; junction bases outside the gene matches: 17. The CDR3 has 18 amino acids. CDR3 residues: CASSFSDRGRVLDTEAFF. The CDR3 coding sequence is TGTGCCAGCAGCTTTTCTGACAGGGGACGAGTCTTGGACACTGAAGCTTTCTTT.

V and J are TRBV9 and TRBJ2-1; no clear D. Germline lookup yields CDR1 SGDLS and CDR2 YYNGEE. V gave up 0 bases and J gave up 8 bases, with 6 bases separating them. The CDR3 consists of 12 residues. For the CDR3, the DNA is TGTGCCAGCAGCGTAGGTCGGGATGAGCAGTTCTTC. As protein: CASSVGRDEQFF.

The genes are TRBV19 and TRBJ1-1, with D perhaps TRBD1 (5 bases). CDR3 size: 15 residues. Germline CDR1 is LNHDA and CDR2 is SQIVND (reference sequence). V lost 1 base, J lost 1 base, and 10 bases lay in between. DNA for the CDR3: TGTGCCAGTAGTATAGTCGCAGGGCCGAACACTGAAGCTTTCTTT. This codes for CASSIVAGPNTEAFF.

The chain uses TRBV5-6 and TRBJ2-1, with TRBD2 matching over 7 bases. The CDR3 has 16 amino acids. Germline assignment: CDR1 SGHDT and CDR2 YYEEEE. The junction had 13 bases not matched to a gene; V was cut back by 3 bases and J by 7 bases. CDR3 in amino acids: CASSSTAGLPGNEQFF. The CDR3 DNA reads as TGTGCCAGCAGCTCTACCGCGGGACTACCAGGGAATGAGCAGTTCTTC. Combining the CDR3 with reference TRBV5-6 and TRBJ2-1 gives the whole variable domain DAGVTQSPTHLIKTRGQQVTLRCSPKSGHDTVSWYQQALGQGPQFIFQYYEEEERQRGNFPDRFSGHQFPNYSSELNVNALLLGDSALYLCASSSTAGLPGNEQFFGPGTRLTVL.